A selection of T cell receptor beta chains follows, all from one sample in a study of T cell responses to AZD1222 COVID-19 vaccine. Profiling relied on immunoSEQ multiplex PCR, and the TCRdb table lists in-frame clones only, not all of them. The sample contains 65,000 to 70,000 clones, roughly 85% of which appear only once. The sample consisted of peripheral blood, taken 28 days after the second AZD1222 dose. The receptor set was obtained from an adult who received the AZD1222 COVID-19 vaccine. Both conserved end residues are part of each CDR3. The D gene is left open where the match is weak. Part of the rows lack a size; the others show once, few, many or a class for expanded clones.

d_gene	abundance	v_gene	j_gene	CDR3nt	CDR3aa
.	.	TRBV5-1	TRBJ2-2	TGCGCCAGCAGCTTAGAAGGACGGGGCGGGGAGCTGTTTTTT	CASSLEGRGGELFF
.	.	TRBV25-1	TRBJ2-3	TGTGCCAGCAGTGACGGGATGAGCACAGATACGCAGTATTTT	CASSDGMSTDTQYF
TRBD2	.	TRBV11-2	TRBJ2-5	TGTGCCAGCAGCTTCGGACTAGCGCTTGAGACCCAGTACTTC	CASSFGLALETQYF
TRBD1	few	TRBV19	TRBJ2-7	TGTGCCAGTAGTCGGAGACAGGGGGCCGTCGAGCAGTACTTC	CASSRRQGAVEQYF
.	few	TRBV5-1	TRBJ2-7	TGCGCCAGCAGCTTGGCCCTACCGGGATCCTACGAGCAGTACTTC	CASSLALPGSYEQYF
TRBD1	.	TRBV11-2	TRBJ2-7	TGTGCCAGCAGCTGGGTCGGGACAGGGTTAAATGAGCAGTACTTC	CASSWVGTGLNEQYF
.	once	TRBV12-3/TRBV12-4	TRBJ1-2	TGTGCCAGCAGCAATCACCAGGGATATGGCTACACCTTC	CASSNHQGYGYTF
.	.	TRBV10-3	TRBJ1-2	TGTGCCATCAGTGCGCGGCAAGCAAGCGGCTACACCTTC	CAISARQASGYTF
TRBD1	.	TRBV27	TRBJ2-3	TGTGCCAGCAGTCCAGAGACAGGGGGCACAGATACGCAGTATTTT	CASSPETGGTDTQYF
.	.	TRBV12-3/TRBV12-4	TRBJ2-7	TGTGCCAGCAGTCGTAGCTCCTACGAGCAGTACTTC	CASSRSSYEQYF
.	.	TRBV6-5	TRBJ1-1	TGTGCCAGCATCCTCGACCTCGGGGGATGGACTGAAGCTTTCTTT	CASILDLGGWTEAFF
.	once	TRBV30	TRBJ1-2	TGTGCCGGTGACAGGAGTGTCGGCTATGGCTACACCTTC	CAGDRSVGYGYTF
TRBD2	.	TRBV10-2	TRBJ2-2	TGCGCCAGTGAGGGAGCGGGGGGAACCGGGGAGCTGTTTTTT	CASEGAGGTGELFF
TRBD2	.	TRBV13	TRBJ2-1	TGTGCCAGCAGCCGCGGACTAGCGGGAGGGGGATTCTTC	CASSRGLAGGGFF
.	.	TRBV20-1	TRBJ2-1	TGCAGTGCTAGAGATCGCAATGAGCAGTTCTTC	CSARDRNEQFF
.	once	TRBV9	TRBJ2-2	TGTGCCAGCAGCGTAGCGGCTGGGGAGCTGTTTTTT	CASSVAAGELFF
TRBD1	.	TRBV5-1	TRBJ1-2	TGCGCCAGCAGCATCTCCGGACAGGGGGCGAATGGCTACACCTTC	CASSISGQGANGYTF
.	.	TRBV6-1	TRBJ2-3	TGTGCCAGCAGTGAAGCGTCAGCCGGCACAGATACGCAGTATTTT	CASSEASAGTDTQYF
TRBD2	.	TRBV10-3	TRBJ2-3	TGTGCCATCAGTGGGGGGGGAGGCGGGCAGGATACAGATACGCAGTATTTT	CAISGGGGGQDTDTQYF
TRBD2	.	TRBV19	TRBJ2-5	TGTGCCAGTGCCCGCGGGAGTAATAGAGAGACCCAGTACTTC	CASARGSNRETQYF
.	.	TRBV12-3/TRBV12-4	TRBJ1-2	TGTGCCAGCAGTCTCCAACCCTTTGATGGCTACACCTTC	CASSLQPFDGYTF
TRBD2	.	TRBV11-2	TRBJ2-7	TGTGCCAGCAGCCCTCGGGGGGAGGGCGAGCAGTACTTC	CASSPRGEGEQYF
.	.	TRBV5-8	TRBJ1-6	TGTGCCACTCGACGGAACCTTGATAATTCACCCCTCCACTTT	CATRRNLDNSPLHF
TRBD2	.	TRBV5-1	TRBJ2-1	TGCGCCAGCAGCTTAGCAGGGAGGGCGCCAAATGAGCAGTTCTTC	CASSLAGRAPNEQFF
.	few	TRBV9	TRBJ2-7	TGTGCCAGCAGCCCCCACTGGGGACCAGACTACGAGCAGTACTTC	CASSPHWGPDYEQYF
.	.	TRBV19	TRBJ1-1	TGTGCCAGTAGTCCGGGGGCCACTGAAGCTTTCTTT	CASSPGATEAFF
.	once	TRBV30	TRBJ2-7	TGTGCCTGGAGTGATTGGCAGGACGAGCAGTACTTC	CAWSDWQDEQYF
.	once	TRBV7-9	TRBJ2-3	TGTGCCAGCAGCACCCTCCCGACAGGCACAGATACGCAGTATTTT	CASSTLPTGTDTQYF
.	.	TRBV28	TRBJ2-7	TGTGCCAGCAATGGACTCCCCAGGGCCGAGCAGTACTTC	CASNGLPRAEQYF